Presented here are 22 T cell receptor beta chains from one specimen sequenced in a study of cytotoxic CD8 clonotypes in ibrutinib-treated CLL. Sequencing was performed with immunoSEQ multiplex PCR; in TCRdb, only in-frame clones are kept and a portion is missing. The sample has around 140,000 clones, 76% seen once. The sample consisted of PBMCs, taken after 24 months of ibrutinib treatment. These TCRs come from a human donor with chronic lymphocytic leukemia.

This chain uses TRBV7-2 with TRBJ1-1; TRBD1 aligns across 7 bases. CDR3 length equals 15 residues. The J segment lost 6 bases and the V segment lost 0 bases, leaving 7 bases of the junction unmatched. Germline lookup yields CDR1 SGHTA and CDR2 FQGNSA. The CDR3 DNA reads TGTGCCAGCAGCTTAGCGCTAGGGGGCTCTCCTGAAGCTTTCTTT. It is translated as CASSLALGGSPEAFF. The variable domain in full, with the rest retrieved from reference TRBV7-2 and TRBJ1-1, is GAGVSQSPSNKVTEKGKDVELRCDPISGHTALYWYRQSLGQGLEFLIYFQGNSAPDKSGLPSDRFSAERTGGSVSTLTIQRTQQEDSAVYLCASSLALGGSPEAFFGQGTRLTVV.

This clone was found many times. The chain employs TRBV13 and TRBJ2-3; 10 bases fit TRBD2. CDR3 length: 16 amino acids. V trimming: 4 bases; J trimming: 4 bases; junction bases outside the gene matches: 8. Germline-derived CDR1 and CDR2 are PRHDT and FYEKMQ (reference sequence). The CDR3 is CASSWGAGGVADTQYF. CDR3 DNA: TGTGCCAGCAGCTGGGGAGCGGGAGGGGTCGCAGATACGCAGTATTTT.

This chain uses TRBV30 with TRBJ1-4; possibly TRBD1 for D (6 bases). Germline-derived CDR1 and CDR2 are GTSNPN and SVGIG (reference sequence). The ends were cut back, 0 bases at V and 7 bases at J, with 12 bases in the middle. The CDR3 runs 14 residues. DNA for the CDR3: TGTGCCTGGAGTGTTGGGGGCGGGGGTGAAAAACTGTTTTTT. Amino acids: CAWSVGGGGEKLFF.

The chain has TRBV7-9 and TRBJ2-5; D may be TRBD2 (7 bases). Germline V CDR1 and CDR2: SEHNR, FQNEAQ (reference sequence). V lost 5 bases and J 1 base, leaving 23 bases between the germline ends. This CDR3 contains 18 residues. In DNA form, the CDR3 reads TGTGCCAGCAGCCCCCGAGTGAGGGGGGGCAGGGGCCAAGAGACCCAGTACTTC. As protein: CASSPRVRGGRGQETQYF.

V usage is TRBV5-1 and J usage is TRBJ2-1; 11 bases match TRBD2. Trimming at V came to 3 bases and at J to 4 bases, leaving 6 bases not matched to a gene. CDR3 size: 16 residues. CDR1 is SGHRS, CDR2 YFSETQ, per germline. This CDR3 is CASSSSGGPSYNEQFF. In DNA form, the CDR3 reads TGCGCCAGCAGCTCTAGCGGGGGGCCCTCATACAATGAGCAGTTCTTC. Combining the CDR3 with reference TRBV5-1 and TRBJ2-1 gives the whole variable domain KAGVTQTPRYLIKTRGQQVTLSCSPISGHRSVSWYQQTPGQGLQFLFEYFSETQRNKGNFPGRFSGRQFSNSRSEMNVSTLELGDSALYLCASSSSGGPSYNEQFFGPGTRLTVL.

The V gene is TRBV7-9, the J gene TRBJ2-1, with D hard to call. This CDR3 has 14 residues. V was cut by 0 bases and J by 6 bases, with 9 bases left in between. Per the germline V gene, CDR1 is SEHNR and CDR2 is FQNEAQ (reference sequence). The CDR3 nucleotides are TGTGCCAGCAGCTTAGCGGCTAGTTCCAATGAGCAGTTCTTC. It translates to CASSLAASSNEQFF.

This clone occurred a few times. The chain carries TRBV30 and TRBJ1-5; possible D gene TRBD1, 5 bases. The CDR3 contains 13 residues. Germline V gene sequence: CDR1 GTSNPN, CDR2 SVGIG (reference sequence). The V end lost 2 bases, the J end lost 4 bases, and 9 bases lay between the germline ends. The CDR3 here is CAWSYGGNQPQHF. The CDR3 bases are TGTGCCTGGAGTTACGGGGGAAATCAGCCCCAGCATTTT.

The V gene is TRBV29-1, the J gene TRBJ2-3; 10 bases agree with TRBD1. Per germline, CDR1 SQVTM and CDR2 ANQGSEA. The CDR3 sequence is 14 residues long. Trimming at V came to 7 bases and at J to 3 bases, leaving 7 bases not matched to a gene. The CDR3, as DNA: TGCAGCGCCGCCCGGGACAGGGGTACAGATACGCAGTATTTT. This gives the protein CSAARDRGTDTQYF.

The rearrangement joins TRBV25-1 to TRBJ2-5; D is uncertain. CDR1 and CDR2 from the germline V gene are MGHDK and SYGVNS. The CDR3 sequence is 16 residues long. The V gene lost 1 base and the J gene lost 1 base, with 13 bases spanning the gap. The CDR3 reads CASSELRAVGQETQYF. As DNA, the CDR3 is TGTGCCAGCAGTGAATTAAGGGCTGTGGGCCAAGAGACCCAGTACTTC.

The V call is TRBV7-7, the J call TRBJ2-5; no definite D call. This CDR3 contains 13 residues. The V gene lost 5 bases and the J gene lost 5 bases, with 12 bases spanning the gap. CDR1 and CDR2 (germline): SSHAT, FNYEAQ (reference sequence). For the CDR3, the DNA is TGTGCCAGCAGCCAAAATTTGGGGGAGACCCAGTACTTC. Amino acid sequence: CASSQNLGETQYF.

The count of this clone is one. This chain joins TRBV18 and TRBJ2-3; D gene ambiguous. The ends were cut back, 2 bases at V and 1 base at J, with 4 bases in the middle. The CDR3 is 13 amino acids. Germline V lookup: CDR1 KGHSH, CDR2 LQKENI. CDR3 coding DNA: TGTGCCAGCTCACCAGCCCGCACAGATACGCAGTATTTT. Protein product: CASSPARTDTQYF.

The chain couples TRBV27 to TRBJ2-1, with D perhaps matching TRBD2 (5 bases). The CDR3 loop spans 14 amino acids. In germline, CDR1 is MNHEY, CDR2 SMNVEV (reference sequence). The V end lost 4 bases, the J end lost 8 bases, and 15 bases lay between the germline ends. The CDR3 coding sequence is TGTGCCAGCAGTTCCCCGGGGTTTTGGGATGAGCAGTTCTTC. It codes for CASSSPGFWDEQFF.

The chain is built from TRBV5-8 and TRBJ1-5; 7 bases fit TRBD1. There are 12 residues in the CDR3. Per germline, CDR1 SGHTS and CDR2 YDEGEE. After removal of 6 bases from V and 6 bases from J, the junction contained 3 bases not matched to a gene. The chain's CDR3 is CASTQGGQPQHF. CDR3 bases: TGTGCCAGCACGCAGGGGGGTCAGCCCCAGCATTTT.

This chain links TRBV5-1 with TRBJ2-5, with D possibly matching TRBD2 (5 bases). The length of the CDR3 is 14 residues. Trimming took off 5 bases at V and 5 bases at J, with 16 bases between the two ends. Germline V gives CDR1 SGHRS, CDR2 YFSETQ. This chain's CDR3 is CASRTHGVRETQYF. The CDR3 nucleotides read TGCGCCAGCAGGACCCACGGGGTTCGGGAGACCCAGTACTTC.

V usage is TRBV5-5 and J usage is TRBJ2-7; maybe TRBD1 (5 bases). Germline V gene sequence: CDR1 SGHKS, CDR2 YYEKEE (reference sequence). The germline V and J ends were trimmed by 4 bases and 0 bases, with 14 bases remaining between them. This CDR3 spans 15 amino acids. CDR3 residues: CASSLQVISSYEQYF. DNA of the CDR3: TGTGCCAGCAGCCTACAGGTCATTAGCTCCTACGAGCAGTACTTC.

The chain carries TRBV28 and TRBJ1-1; maybe TRBD1 (5 bases). The V gene lost 10 bases and the J gene lost 6 bases, with 18 bases spanning the gap. This CDR3 region has 13 residues. From germline, CDR1 is MDHEN and CDR2 SYDVKM. The CDR3 reads CATTGRERAEAFF. CDR3 sequence (DNA): TGTGCCACCACAGGCAGGGAAAGGGCTGAAGCTTTCTTT.

This rearrangement joins TRBV5-1 to TRBJ2-3; D may be TRBD2 (7 bases). The ends were cut back, 2 bases at V and 5 bases at J, with 15 bases in the middle. Germline CDR1 SGHRS, CDR2 YFSETQ. The CDR3 spans 15 residues. The CDR3: CASSFGGAVGDTQYF. CDR3 in DNA: TGCGCCAGCAGCTTTGGGGGGGCCGTGGGAGATACGCAGTATTTT.

This clone came up many times. The same CDR3 arises from other DNA sequences in this sample as well. The rearrangement links TRBV5-6 to TRBJ2-7; the D call may be TRBD1 or TRBD2 (6 bases each). CDR3 length equals 14 residues. CDR1 SGHDT and CDR2 YYEEEE come from the germline V gene. V was trimmed by 0 bases and J by 7 bases, leaving 14 bases between them. The CDR3 bases are TGTGCCAGCAGCTTGGGTCTGGGGGCGGGGGAGCAGTACTTC. Amino acids: CASSLGLGAGEQYF.

Comment on this clone: This sequence may be a read error, since a much larger clone differs from it by one base. V gene TRBV7-6 combines with J gene TRBJ2-5; D remains unclear. The germline CDR1 and CDR2 sequences are SGHVS and FNYEAQ. This CDR3 has 11 amino acids. V was clipped by 4 bases and J by 2 bases, with 2 bases between them. CDR3 sequence: CASSSQETQYF. CDR3 nucleotide sequence: TGTGCCAGCAGCTCACAAGAGACCCAGTACTTC.

The chain carries TRBV6-1 and TRBJ1-3; D might be TRBD1 (5 bases). The CDR3 extends over 13 amino acids. Trimming removed 4 bases from V and 4 bases from J, with 8 bases in between. Germline V gives CDR1 MNHNS, CDR2 SASEGT. This CDR3 is CASSAGAGNTIYF. The CDR3 bases are TGTGCCAGCAGTGCCGGGGCAGGAAACACCATATATTTT.

V and J are TRBV5-1 and TRBJ1-1, with 9 bases matching TRBD1. Trimming at V came to 3 bases and at J to 4 bases, leaving 7 bases not matched to a gene. Germline-derived CDR1 and CDR2 are SGHRS and YFSETQ. The CDR3 length is 15 residues. In DNA, the CDR3 is TGCGCCAGCAGCTCAACAGGGGGCGCGGGCACTGAAGCTTTCTTT. Its translation: CASSSTGGAGTEAFF. Complete variable domain (other parts from reference TRBV5-1 and TRBJ1-1): KAGVTQTPRYLIKTRGQQVTLSCSPISGHRSVSWYQQTPGQGLQFLFEYFSETQRNKGNFPGRFSGRQFSNSRSEMNVSTLELGDSALYLCASSSTGGAGTEAFFGQGTRLTVV.

V and J are TRBV7-9 and TRBJ2-1; 9 bases are a match to TRBD2. V trimming: 4 bases; J trimming: 8 bases; junction bases outside the gene matches: 9. Per germline, CDR1 SEHNR and CDR2 FQNEAQ (reference sequence). CDR3 length: 15 residues. This chain's CDR3 is CASSWGAGGGDEQFF. The CDR3 DNA reads as TGTGCCAGCAGCTGGGGAGCGGGAGGAGGGGATGAGCAGTTCTTC.